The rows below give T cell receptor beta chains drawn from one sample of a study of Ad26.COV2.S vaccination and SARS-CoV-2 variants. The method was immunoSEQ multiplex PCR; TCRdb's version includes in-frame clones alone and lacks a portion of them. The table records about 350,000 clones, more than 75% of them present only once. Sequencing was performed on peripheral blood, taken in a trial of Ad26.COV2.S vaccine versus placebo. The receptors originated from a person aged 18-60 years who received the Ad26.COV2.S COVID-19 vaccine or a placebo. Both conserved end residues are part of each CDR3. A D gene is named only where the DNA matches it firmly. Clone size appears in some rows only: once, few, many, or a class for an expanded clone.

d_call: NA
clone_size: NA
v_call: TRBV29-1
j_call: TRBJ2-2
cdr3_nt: TGCAGCGTTGAAGTCATTCCGGGACGGAACACCGGGGAGCTGTTTTTT
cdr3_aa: CSVEVIPGRNTGELFF

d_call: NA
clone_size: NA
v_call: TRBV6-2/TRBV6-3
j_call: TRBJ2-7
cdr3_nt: TGTGCCAGCAGTCAGCGACCCCCCACCAACTACGAGCAGTACTTC
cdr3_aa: CASSQRPPTNYEQYF

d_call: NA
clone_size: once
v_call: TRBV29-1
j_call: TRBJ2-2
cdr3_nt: TGCAGCGTTGATAAACAGGGAAACACCGGGGAGCTGTTTTTT
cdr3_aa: CSVDKQGNTGELFF

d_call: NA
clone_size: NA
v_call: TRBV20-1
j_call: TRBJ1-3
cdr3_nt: TGCAGTGCTAGTAATCGGCAGATTGGAAACACCATATATTTT
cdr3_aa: CSASNRQIGNTIYF

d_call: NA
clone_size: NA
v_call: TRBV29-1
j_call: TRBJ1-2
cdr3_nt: TGCAGCACCGACGGACGGGGGAATGGCTACACCTTC
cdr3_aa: CSTDGRGNGYTF

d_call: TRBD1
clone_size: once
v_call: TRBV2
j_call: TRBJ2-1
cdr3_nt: TGTGCCAGCAGCCTGGACAGGAACAATGAGCAGTTCTTC
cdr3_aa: CASSLDRNNEQFF

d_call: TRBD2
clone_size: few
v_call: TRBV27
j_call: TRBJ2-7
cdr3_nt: TGTGCCAGCAGTTTATTATTTGTGCGGGGGTCCTCCTACGAGCAGTACTTC
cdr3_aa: CASSLLFVRGSSYEQYF

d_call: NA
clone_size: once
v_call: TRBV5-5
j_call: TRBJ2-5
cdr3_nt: TGTGCCAGCAGCTTGATTTGGGCGCAAGAGACCCAGTACTTC
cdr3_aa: CASSLIWAQETQYF

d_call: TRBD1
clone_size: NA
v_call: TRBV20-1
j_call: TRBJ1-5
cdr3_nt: TGCAGTGCTAGTAAGGTAGGGACAGGGCACCATCAGCCCCAGCATTTT
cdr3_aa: CSASKVGTGHHQPQHF

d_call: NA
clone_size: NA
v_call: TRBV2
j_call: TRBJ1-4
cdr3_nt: TGTGCCAGCAGATTACCGGCCCGCGAAAAACTGTTTTTT
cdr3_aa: CASRLPAREKLFF

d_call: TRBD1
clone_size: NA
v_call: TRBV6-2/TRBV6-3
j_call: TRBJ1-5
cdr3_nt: TGTGCCAGCAGTTGGGACAGGGAACTGGGCAATCAGCCCCAGCATTTT
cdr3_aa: CASSWDRELGNQPQHF

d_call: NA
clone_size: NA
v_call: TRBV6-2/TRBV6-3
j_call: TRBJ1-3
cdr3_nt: TGTGCCAGCAGTTACTGGGACCTACCCTCTGGAAACACCATATATTTT
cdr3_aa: CASSYWDLPSGNTIYF